This record concerns one TCR beta chain sequence. What it binds is unknown. These data come from a study of PD-1 blockade in classical Hodgkin lymphoma. Study outcomes and limitations: Complete responders' baseline diversity resembled that of newly diagnosed patients. Significant TCR diversity gains by C4D1 occurred in CD4+ but not CD8+ cells.

Germline V CDR1 and CDR2: SNHLY, FYNNEI. V was shortened by 8 bases and J by 5 bases, with 19 bases between the two germline ends. The CDR3 contains 14 residues. Noted time point: cycle 4 day 1 (C4D1), after five to seven weeks of nivolumab. Every patient was affected by relapse after autologous stem cell transplantation, while exposure to brentuximab vedotin was not uniform. TCRdb keeps only in-frame clones here, not all; method: immunoSEQ multiplex PCR. The data show 80,000 to 95,000 clones, 83% seen once. This specimen consisted of peripheral blood mononuclear cells (PBMCs), obtained before the fourth cycle of nivolumab. The chain links TRBV2 to TRBJ2-7; D may be TRBD1 (5 bases). The sequence derives from a human donor with classical Hodgkin lymphoma. CDR3 nucleotides: TGTGCCAGCTCCTCGCTAGTCCTCAGGGACGAGCAGTACTTC. Residues: CASSSLVLRDEQYF.